These T cell receptor beta chains were read from a single sample in a study of cytomegalovirus exposure and HLA in healthy donors. Sequenced by immunoSEQ multiplex PCR; TCRdb stores in-frame clones only, minus some. The sample includes 90,000 to 110,000 clones, approximately 82% of them seen just once. Sequencing was carried out using PBMCs. The receptor source for this set is a man aged 40-55 years in good health and CMV-seropositive. Each CDR3 is given with its conserved first and last residue. Fields, in order: CDR3 protein, CDR3 DNA, J gene, V gene, D gene, clone size. The D gene is left open where the match is weak. A row's size may be missing; if present it is once, few, many or a size class.

CDR3 protein: CASRSPGGGYYEQYF
CDR3 DNA: TGTGCCAGCAGGTCCCCCGGGGGGGGGTACTACGAGCAGTACTTC
J gene: TRBJ2-7
V gene: TRBV11-2
D gene: TRBD2
clone size: once

CDR3 protein: CASSLAGTGTEAFF
CDR3 DNA: TGTGCCAGCAGCTTAGCAGGGACAGGCACCGAAGCTTTCTTT
J gene: TRBJ1-1
V gene: TRBV7-8
D gene: TRBD1
clone size: -

CDR3 protein: CASSLWTSGRNIQYF
CDR3 DNA: TGTGCCAGCAGCCTGTGGACTAGCGGGAGAAACATTCAGTACTTC
J gene: TRBJ2-4
V gene: TRBV7-9
D gene: TRBD2
clone size: -

CDR3 protein: CASSLSDSSEQYF
CDR3 DNA: TGTGCCAGCAGTTTATCGGACAGTTCCGAGCAGTACTTC
J gene: TRBJ2-7
V gene: TRBV28
D gene: -
clone size: -

CDR3 protein: CASSLAGGFNEKLFF
CDR3 DNA: TGTGCCAGCAGCTTGGCGGGGGGCTTTAATGAAAAACTGTTTTTT
J gene: TRBJ1-4
V gene: TRBV5-4
D gene: -
clone size: few

CDR3 protein: CASSLELNYEQYF
CDR3 DNA: TGCGCCAGCAGCTTAGAACTGAACTACGAGCAGTACTTC
J gene: TRBJ2-7
V gene: TRBV5-1
D gene: -
clone size: -

CDR3 protein: CASRQGSGYTF
CDR3 DNA: TGTGCCAGCAGACAGGGAAGTGGCTACACCTTC
J gene: TRBJ1-2
V gene: TRBV28
D gene: -
clone size: -

CDR3 protein: CAWHKQGSGANVLTF
CDR3 DNA: TGTGCCTGGCACAAACAGGGCTCTGGGGCCAACGTCCTGACTTTC
J gene: TRBJ2-6
V gene: TRBV30
D gene: -
clone size: -

CDR3 protein: CASVPRGGYNEQFF
CDR3 DNA: TGTGCCAGCGTACCTCGCGGGGGCTACAATGAGCAGTTCTTC
J gene: TRBJ2-1
V gene: TRBV6-6
D gene: TRBD2
clone size: -

CDR3 protein: CASRQTGPPQAKNIQYF
CDR3 DNA: TGCGCCAGCAGGCAGACAGGGCCCCCCCAAGCCAAAAACATTCAGTACTTC
J gene: TRBJ2-4
V gene: TRBV10-2
D gene: TRBD1
clone size: -

CDR3 protein: CASSPARGTEAFF
CDR3 DNA: TGTGCCAGCAGCCCGGCCCGAGGGACTGAAGCTTTCTTT
J gene: TRBJ1-1
V gene: TRBV5-6
D gene: -
clone size: -

CDR3 protein: CASSLAVAGTQYF
CDR3 DNA: TGCGCCAGCAGCTTGGCGGTAGCCGGGACCCAGTACTTC
J gene: TRBJ2-5
V gene: TRBV5-1
D gene: -
clone size: -

CDR3 protein: CASSLSGTLGEQYF
CDR3 DNA: TGTGCCAGCAGCTTAAGCGGGACCTTGGGCGAGCAGTACTTC
J gene: TRBJ2-7
V gene: TRBV7-3
D gene: -
clone size: -

CDR3 protein: CASTDAGIREQYF
CDR3 DNA: TGTGCCAGCACTGACGCGGGGATTCGGGAGCAGTACTTC
J gene: TRBJ2-7
V gene: TRBV5-6
D gene: -
clone size: -

CDR3 protein: CASRLWAHNSYEQYF
CDR3 DNA: TGTGCCAGCCGTCTTTGGGCTCACAACTCTTACGAGCAGTACTTC
J gene: TRBJ2-7
V gene: TRBV25-1
D gene: -
clone size: -

CDR3 protein: CAWSQEGREYGYTF
CDR3 DNA: TGTGCCTGGAGTCAGGAGGGCAGGGAATATGGCTACACCTTC
J gene: TRBJ1-2
V gene: TRBV30
D gene: -
clone size: -

CDR3 protein: CASSFAHGTGPYEQYF
CDR3 DNA: TGTGCCAGCAGTTTTGCGCACGGGACAGGGCCCTACGAGCAGTACTTC
J gene: TRBJ2-7
V gene: TRBV27
D gene: TRBD1
clone size: few

CDR3 protein: CASSLTSGSQYEQYF
CDR3 DNA: TGTGCCAGCAGCCTGACTAGCGGGAGTCAGTACGAGCAGTACTTC
J gene: TRBJ2-7
V gene: TRBV7-2
D gene: TRBD2
clone size: -

CDR3 protein: CASSPSDRKEKLFF
CDR3 DNA: TGTGCCAGCTCACCATCCGACAGAAAGGAAAAACTGTTTTTT
J gene: TRBJ1-4
V gene: TRBV18
D gene: -
clone size: -

CDR3 protein: CASSMWTTQETQYF
CDR3 DNA: TGTGCCAGCAGCATGTGGACTACCCAAGAGACCCAGTACTTC
J gene: TRBJ2-5
V gene: TRBV7-9
D gene: -
clone size: -

CDR3 protein: CAWTYFTGGHYGYTF
CDR3 DNA: TGTGCCTGGACCTACTTTACAGGGGGGCACTATGGCTACACCTTC
J gene: TRBJ1-2
V gene: TRBV30
D gene: TRBD1
clone size: few

CDR3 protein: CASSPPGGAVNEQFF
CDR3 DNA: TGTGCCAGCTCACCTCCAGGGGGCGCGGTCAATGAGCAGTTCTTC
J gene: TRBJ2-1
V gene: TRBV18
D gene: TRBD1
clone size: -

CDR3 protein: CASSLISRIAGNEQYF
CDR3 DNA: TGTGCCAGCAGCTTAATAAGCCGAATAGCGGGAAACGAGCAGTACTTC
J gene: TRBJ2-7
V gene: TRBV7-9
D gene: TRBD2
clone size: -